This TCR beta chain is drawn from a study of T-cell reconstitution after alpha-beta-depleted transplantation in children. The CDR3 is 13 amino acids. V was clipped by 6 bases and J by 0 bases, with 11 bases between them. CDR1 and CDR2 from the germline V gene are DFQATT and SNEGSKA (reference sequence). This clonotype was seen a handful of times. Unique molecular identifiers were incorporated during preparation of the TCRbeta library. Via MiXCR, TCRdb re-called the PCR reads, giving one row per CDR3 protein. The data hold around 200,000 distinct CDR3 sequences, with about 6.4% observed a single time. The sample consisted of PBMCs from the stem cell graft donor, taken from the stem cell graft. This receptor was taken from a human donor who donated a stem cell graft to a child with Wiskott-Aldrich syndrome. The rearrangement joins TRBV20-1 to TRBJ1-1; no clear D. DNA of the CDR3: TGCAGTGCAAGTAAGAATATGAACACTGAAGCTTTCTTT. This encodes CSASKNMNTEAFF.